This TCR beta chain was obtained from a study of shared clonotypes between healthy human individuals. CDR1 and CDR2 from the germline V gene are SGHAT and FQNNGV. The CDR3 spans 15 residues. V gave up 1 base and J gave up 2 bases, with 11 bases separating them. Original methodology: Junction-only sequences produced by ImmunoSEQ had no quality scores, so filtering differed. Assay: immunoSEQ multiplex PCR; the TCRdb copy retains only in-frame clones and omits some. The V and J calls and clone size were taken over from that table, and D and trimming were inferred from the DNA. Of 190,000 or so clones in the sample, approximately 70% were seen once.

Sequencing was done on a sample of memory CD4+ T cells sorted from blood. Subset meaning: CD45RA-negative fraction. The genes are TRBV11-2 and TRBJ2-5; D remains ambiguous. This clonotype originated in a man in his thirties or forties in good health. CDR3 sequence: CASSLGWVVQETQYF. The CDR3 nucleotides are TGTGCCAGCAGCTTAGGGTGGGTGGTTCAAGAGACCCAGTACTTC.